This T cell receptor (beta chain) appears in the sequencing data of a study of cytomegalovirus exposure and HLA in healthy donors. Researchers ran the PCR with 60 Vbeta and 13 Jbeta primers. Per the original data handling: Approximately 72 million unique TCR beta chains, roughly 11 million of them shared, were counted by a later analysis. Measured with immunoSEQ multiplex PCR; TCRdb has only the in-frame clones, and not every one. V, J and clone size are those of that table, while D and trimming were read from the DNA. Among nearly 110,000 clones listed, approximately 80% were seen once. CDR1 SGHVS and CDR2 FQNEAQ come from the germline V gene. The CDR3 is made up of 14 amino acids. Trimming stripped 6 bases from V and 5 bases from J, with 13 bases between.

The clonotype was recovered from a male donor in good health and CMV-seronegative. V and J are TRBV7-8 and TRBJ1-4; D unclear. What was sequenced was PBMCs. For the CDR3, the DNA is TGTGCCAGCAGATCCGGGAACATGAATGAAAAACTGTTTTTT. This gives the protein CASRSGNMNEKLFF.